This TCR beta chain is from a study of early T cells in non-severe SARS-CoV-2 infection. On the study more broadly: Sequenced bulk RNA came from whole blood that was unsorted, and chains were unpaired.

Trimming at V came to 4 bases and at J to 4 bases, leaving 7 bases not matched to a gene. Looked up from germline, CDR1 is MDHEN and CDR2 is SYDVKM. The CDR3 covers 17 residues. Regarding the study as a whole: VDJdb matching skewed toward anti-spike CD8 responses, missing private and CD4 specificities.

Details on this clonotype: The target antigen is unknown.

Unique molecular identifiers were attached to individual cDNA molecules. TCRdb reprocessed the 5' RACE reads with MiXCR, giving one entry per CDR3 protein. Here the sample spans tens of thousands of distinct CDR3 sequences, around 16% being singletons. The sequence was obtained from an adult who was a healthcare worker with PCR-confirmed SARS-CoV-2 infection or an uninfected control (not recorded which). The sequences come from whole blood, collected at baseline. The chain joins TRBV28 to TRBJ2-3; 14 nucleotides match TRBD2. The CDR3 DNA sequence: TGTGCCAGCAGTTCATTCCGACTAGCGGGGGGGGCAGATACGCAGTATTTT. Amino acids: CASSSFRLAGGADTQYF. Full variable domain (remainder filled in from reference TRBV28 and TRBJ2-3): DVKVTQSSRYLVKRTGEKVFLECVQDMDHENMFWYRQDPGLGLRLIYFSYDVKMKEKGDIPEGYSVSREKKERFSLILESASTNQTSMYLCASSSFRLAGGADTQYFGPGTRLTVL.